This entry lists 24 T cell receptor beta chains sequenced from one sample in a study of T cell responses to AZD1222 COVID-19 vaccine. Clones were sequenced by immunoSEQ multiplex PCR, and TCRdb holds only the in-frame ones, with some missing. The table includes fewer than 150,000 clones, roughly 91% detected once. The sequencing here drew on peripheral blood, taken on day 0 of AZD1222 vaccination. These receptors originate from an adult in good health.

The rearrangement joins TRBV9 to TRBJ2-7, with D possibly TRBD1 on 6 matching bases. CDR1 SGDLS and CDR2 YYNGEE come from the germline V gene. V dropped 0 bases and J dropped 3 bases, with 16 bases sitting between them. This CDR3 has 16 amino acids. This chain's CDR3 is CASSVGESRGLYEQYF. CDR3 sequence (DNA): TGTGCCAGCAGCGTAGGCGAGAGCAGGGGCCTCTACGAGCAGTACTTC.

The CDR3, as DNA: TGCGCCAGCAGCTTGGAAAGGCGGACACCTGAAGCTTTCTTT. Translated: CASSLERRTPEAFF. This chain joins TRBV5-1 and TRBJ1-1; the D gene is possibly TRBD1 (5 bases). The CDR3 is 14 residues long. In germline, CDR1 is SGHRS, CDR2 YFSETQ. V was shortened by 0 bases and J by 6 bases, with 12 bases between the two germline ends.

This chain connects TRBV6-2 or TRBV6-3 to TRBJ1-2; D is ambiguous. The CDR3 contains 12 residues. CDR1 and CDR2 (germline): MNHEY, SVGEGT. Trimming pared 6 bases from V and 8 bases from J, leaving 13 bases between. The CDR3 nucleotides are TGTGCCAGCAGCCTACCCTCGGAGGGCTACACCTTC. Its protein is CASSLPSEGYTF.

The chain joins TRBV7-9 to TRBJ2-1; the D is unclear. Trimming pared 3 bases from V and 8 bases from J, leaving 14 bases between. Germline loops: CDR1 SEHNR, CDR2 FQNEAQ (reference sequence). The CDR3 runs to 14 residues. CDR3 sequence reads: CASSFNTPPHEQFF. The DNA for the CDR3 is TGTGCCAGCAGCTTTAACACTCCCCCCCATGAGCAGTTCTTC.

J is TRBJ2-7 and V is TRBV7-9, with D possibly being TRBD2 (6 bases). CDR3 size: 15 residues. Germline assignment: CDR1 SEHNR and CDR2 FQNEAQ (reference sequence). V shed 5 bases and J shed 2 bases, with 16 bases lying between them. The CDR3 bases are TGTGCCAGCAGCCCTCAACGGGGGATGACCTACGAGCAGTACTTC. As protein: CASSPQRGMTYEQYF.

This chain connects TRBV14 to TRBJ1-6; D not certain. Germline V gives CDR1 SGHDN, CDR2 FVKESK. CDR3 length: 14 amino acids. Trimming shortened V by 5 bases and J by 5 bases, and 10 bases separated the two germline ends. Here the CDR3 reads CASSSGENNSPLHF. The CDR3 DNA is TGTGCCAGCAGCTCGGGAGAGAATAATTCACCCCTCCACTTT. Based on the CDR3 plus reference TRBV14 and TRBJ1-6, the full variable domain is EAGVTQFPSHSVIEKGQTVTLRCDPISGHDNLYWYRRVMGKEIKFLLHFVKESKQDESGMPNNRFLAERTGGTYSTLKVQPAELEDSGVYFCASSSGENNSPLHFGNGTRLTVT.

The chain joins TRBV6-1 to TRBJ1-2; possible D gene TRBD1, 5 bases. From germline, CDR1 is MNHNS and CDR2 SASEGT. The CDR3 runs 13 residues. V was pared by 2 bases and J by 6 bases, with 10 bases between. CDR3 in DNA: TGTGCCAGCAGTGAATCCAGGGTACATGGCTACACCTTC. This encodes CASSESRVHGYTF.

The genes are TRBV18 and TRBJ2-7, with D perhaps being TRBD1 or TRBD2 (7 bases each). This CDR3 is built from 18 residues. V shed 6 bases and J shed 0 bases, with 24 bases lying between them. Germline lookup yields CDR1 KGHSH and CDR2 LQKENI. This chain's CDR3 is CASSPGVGGGQFSYEQYF. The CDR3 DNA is TGTGCCAGCTCCCCCGGGGTTGGCGGGGGACAGTTCTCCTACGAGCAGTACTTC.

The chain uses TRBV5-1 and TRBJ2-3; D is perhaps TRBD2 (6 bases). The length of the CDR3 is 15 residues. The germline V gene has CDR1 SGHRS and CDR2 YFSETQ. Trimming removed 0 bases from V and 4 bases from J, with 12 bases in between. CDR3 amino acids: CASSLGSPGADTQYF. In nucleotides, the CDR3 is TGCGCCAGCAGCTTGGGGAGCCCGGGGGCAGATACGCAGTATTTT.

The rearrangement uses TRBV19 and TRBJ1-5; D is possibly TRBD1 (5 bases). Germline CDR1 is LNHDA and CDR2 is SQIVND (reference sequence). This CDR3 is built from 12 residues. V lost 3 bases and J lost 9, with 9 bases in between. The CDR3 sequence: CASSIGGGPQHF. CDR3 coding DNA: TGTGCCAGTAGTATTGGTGGGGGGCCCCAGCATTTT.

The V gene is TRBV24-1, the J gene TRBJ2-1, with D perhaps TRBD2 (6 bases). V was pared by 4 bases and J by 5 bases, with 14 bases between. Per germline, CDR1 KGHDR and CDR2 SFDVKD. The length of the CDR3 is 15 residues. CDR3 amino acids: CATSDPGLTNNEQFF. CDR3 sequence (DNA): TGTGCCACCAGTGACCCTGGACTAACCAACAATGAGCAGTTCTTC.

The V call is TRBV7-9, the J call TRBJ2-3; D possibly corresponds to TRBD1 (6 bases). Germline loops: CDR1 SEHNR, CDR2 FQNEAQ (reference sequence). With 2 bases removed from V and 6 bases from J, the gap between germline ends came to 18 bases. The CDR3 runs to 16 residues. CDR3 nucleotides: TGTGCCAGCAGCTTAACAGGGCTCAAGACCCAGGATACGCAGTATTTT. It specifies CASSLTGLKTQDTQYF.

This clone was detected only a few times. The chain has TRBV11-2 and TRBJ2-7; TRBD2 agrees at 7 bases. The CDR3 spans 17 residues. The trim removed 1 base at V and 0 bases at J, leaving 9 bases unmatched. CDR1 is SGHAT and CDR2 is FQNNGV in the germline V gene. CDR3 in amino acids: CASSLVLNGGISYEQYF. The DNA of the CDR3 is TGTGCCAGCAGCTTAGTCCTGAACGGGGGGATCTCCTACGAGCAGTACTTC.

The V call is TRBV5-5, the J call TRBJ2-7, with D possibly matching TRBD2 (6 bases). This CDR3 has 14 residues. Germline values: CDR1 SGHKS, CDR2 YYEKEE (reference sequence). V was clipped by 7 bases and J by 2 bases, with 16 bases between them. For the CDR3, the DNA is TGTGCCAGCTATTACGGGACTCCCCCCTACGAGCAGTACTTC. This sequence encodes CASYYGTPPYEQYF.

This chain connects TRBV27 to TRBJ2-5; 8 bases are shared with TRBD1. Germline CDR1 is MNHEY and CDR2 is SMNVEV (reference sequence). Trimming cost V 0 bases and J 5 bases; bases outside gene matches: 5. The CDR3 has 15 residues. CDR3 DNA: TGTGCCAGCAGTTTATCGGACAGGGCGGACGAGACCCAGTACTTC. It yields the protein CASSLSDRADETQYF.

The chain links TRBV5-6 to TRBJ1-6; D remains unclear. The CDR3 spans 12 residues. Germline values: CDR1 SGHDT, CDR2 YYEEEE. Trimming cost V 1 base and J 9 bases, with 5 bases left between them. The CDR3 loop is CASSLKGSPLHF. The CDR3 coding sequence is TGTGCCAGCAGCTTGAAGGGTTCACCCCTCCACTTT. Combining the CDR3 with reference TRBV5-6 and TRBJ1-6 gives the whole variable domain DAGVTQSPTHLIKTRGQQVTLRCSPKSGHDTVSWYQQALGQGPQFIFQYYEEEERQRGNFPDRFSGHQFPNYSSELNVNALLLGDSALYLCASSLKGSPLHFGNGTRLTVT.

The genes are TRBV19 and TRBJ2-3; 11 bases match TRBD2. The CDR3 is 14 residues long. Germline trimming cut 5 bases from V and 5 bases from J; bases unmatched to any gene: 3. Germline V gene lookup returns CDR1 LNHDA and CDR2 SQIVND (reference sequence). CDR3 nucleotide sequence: TGTGCCAGTAGTGATCTAGCGGGGGGAGATACGCAGTATTTT. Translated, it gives CASSDLAGGDTQYF.

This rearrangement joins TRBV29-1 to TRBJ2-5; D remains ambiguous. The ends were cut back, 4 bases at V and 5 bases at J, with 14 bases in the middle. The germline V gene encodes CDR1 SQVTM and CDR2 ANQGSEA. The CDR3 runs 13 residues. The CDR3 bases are TGCAGCGTTGTAGGTGGAAGCTGGGAGACCCAGTACTTC. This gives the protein CSVVGGSWETQYF.

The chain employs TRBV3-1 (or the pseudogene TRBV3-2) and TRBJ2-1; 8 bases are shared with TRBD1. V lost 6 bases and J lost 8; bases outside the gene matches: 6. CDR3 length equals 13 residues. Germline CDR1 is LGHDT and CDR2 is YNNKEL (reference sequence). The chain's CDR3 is CASRRTGFDEQFF. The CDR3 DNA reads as TGTGCCAGCAGACGGACAGGGTTCGATGAGCAGTTCTTC.

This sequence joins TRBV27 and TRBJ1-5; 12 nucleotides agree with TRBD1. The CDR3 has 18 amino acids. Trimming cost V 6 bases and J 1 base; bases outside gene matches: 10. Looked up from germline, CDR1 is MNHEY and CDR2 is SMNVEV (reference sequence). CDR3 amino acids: CASRRRGQGAGSNQPQHF. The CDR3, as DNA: TGTGCCAGCAGACGGCGGGGACAGGGGGCGGGAAGCAATCAGCCCCAGCATTTT.

The CDR3 region is CASSLAGGAYEQYF. CDR3 DNA sequence: TGTGCCAGCAGCCTCGCAGGGGGCGCGTACGAGCAGTACTTC. The J gene is TRBJ2-7, the V gene TRBV7-8, with TRBD1 matching 8 bases. V was clipped by 5 bases and J by 4 bases; unmatched bases: 7. In germline, CDR1 is SGHVS, CDR2 FQNEAQ. The CDR3 extends over 14 amino acids. The full variable domain, rest sourced from reference TRBV7-8 and TRBJ2-7, is GAGVSQSPRYKVAKRGQDVALRCDPISGHVSLFWYQQALGQGPEFLTYFQNEAQLDKSGLPSDRFFAERPEGSVSTLKIQRTQQEDSAVYLCASSLAGGAYEQYFGPGTRLTVT.

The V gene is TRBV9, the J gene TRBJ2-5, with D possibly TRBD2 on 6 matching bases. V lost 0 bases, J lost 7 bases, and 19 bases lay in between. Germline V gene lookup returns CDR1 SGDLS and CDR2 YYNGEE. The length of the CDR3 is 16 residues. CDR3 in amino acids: CASSVAPSGEWVTQYF. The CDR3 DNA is TGTGCCAGCAGCGTAGCTCCTTCGGGGGAGTGGGTGACCCAGTACTTC.

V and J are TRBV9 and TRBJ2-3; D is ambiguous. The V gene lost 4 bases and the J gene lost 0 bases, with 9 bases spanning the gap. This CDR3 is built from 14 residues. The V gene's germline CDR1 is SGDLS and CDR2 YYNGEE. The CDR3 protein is CASSPSRSTDTQYF. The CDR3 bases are TGTGCCAGCAGCCCCTCCCGGAGCACAGATACGCAGTATTTT.

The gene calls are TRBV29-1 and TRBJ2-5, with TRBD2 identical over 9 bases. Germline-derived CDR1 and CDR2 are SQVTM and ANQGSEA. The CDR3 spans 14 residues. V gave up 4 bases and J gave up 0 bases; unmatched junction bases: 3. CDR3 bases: TGCAGCGTTGCGACTAGCGGAAACCAAGAGACCCAGTACTTC. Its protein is CSVATSGNQETQYF.